This note documents a single T cell receptor (beta chain) sequence. The antigen is unknown. At one boundary the junction diverges from the germline segment, which might be a read error. TCRdb keeps only in-frame clones here, not all; method: immunoSEQ multiplex PCR. The sample yields tens of thousands of clones, approximately 91% seen once. The length of the CDR3 is 14 residues. Germline V CDR1 and CDR2: SSHAT, FNYEAQ (reference sequence). This entry comes from a study of lymphopenia after photon versus proton radiotherapy. Study-level findings and limits: Relative stability marked proton patients; photon patients lost diversity and naive cells.

This clonotype originated in a woman aged 70 to 79 with pancreatic cancer. The material sequenced was peripheral blood, taken from a patient treated with photon-based radiotherapy. The rearrangement uses TRBV7-7 and TRBJ2-3; D not certain. The CDR3: CASSLLSGTDTQYF. CDR3 coding DNA: TGTGCTAGCAGCTTACTATCGGGCACAGATACGCAGTATTTT.